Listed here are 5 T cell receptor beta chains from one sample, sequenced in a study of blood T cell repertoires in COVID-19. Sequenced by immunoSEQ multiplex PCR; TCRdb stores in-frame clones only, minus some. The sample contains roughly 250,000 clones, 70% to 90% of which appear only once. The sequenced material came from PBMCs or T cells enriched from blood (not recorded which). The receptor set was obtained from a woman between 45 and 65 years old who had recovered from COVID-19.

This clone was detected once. CDR3 in DNA: TGTGCCAGCAGCTTAGTTGAGAATCAGCCCCAGCATTTT. This sequence encodes CASSLVENQPQHF. J is TRBJ1-5 and V is TRBV7-6; no clear D gene. CDR1 and CDR2 from the germline V gene are SGHVS and FNYEAQ. V was cut by 1 base and J by 4 bases, with 5 bases left in between. The length of the CDR3 is 13 residues.

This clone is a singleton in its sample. CDR3 DNA: TGCGCCAGCAGCTTATCCGGGACTAGCGGGAGATACGAGCAGTACTTC. Translated: CASSLSGTSGRYEQYF. The chain employs TRBV5-1 and TRBJ2-7; 14 bases agree with TRBD2. Germline loops: CDR1 SGHRS, CDR2 YFSETQ. V shed 2 bases, J shed 4 bases, and the junction held 5 bases outside the gene matches. The CDR3 runs to 16 residues.

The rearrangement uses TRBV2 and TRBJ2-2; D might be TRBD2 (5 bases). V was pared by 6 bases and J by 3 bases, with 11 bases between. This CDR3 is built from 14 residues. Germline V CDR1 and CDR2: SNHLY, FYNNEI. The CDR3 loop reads CASRIGGYTGELFF. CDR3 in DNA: TGTGCCAGCAGGATTGGAGGCTACACCGGGGAGCTGTTTTTT.

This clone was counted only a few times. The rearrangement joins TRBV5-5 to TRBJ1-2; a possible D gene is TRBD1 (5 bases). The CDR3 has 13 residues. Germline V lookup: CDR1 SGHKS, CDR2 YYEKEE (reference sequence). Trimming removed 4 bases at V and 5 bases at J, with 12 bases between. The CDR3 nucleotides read TGTGCCAGCAGCGAGACGGGGGGGTATGGCTACACCTTC. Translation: CASSETGGYGYTF.

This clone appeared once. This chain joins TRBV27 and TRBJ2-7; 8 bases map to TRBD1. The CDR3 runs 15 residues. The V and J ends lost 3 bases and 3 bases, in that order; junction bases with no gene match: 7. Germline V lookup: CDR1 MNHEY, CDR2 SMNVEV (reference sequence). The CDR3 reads CASSFFRGRDYEQYF. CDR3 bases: TGTGCCAGCAGTTTCTTCAGGGGGCGCGACTACGAGCAGTACTTC.